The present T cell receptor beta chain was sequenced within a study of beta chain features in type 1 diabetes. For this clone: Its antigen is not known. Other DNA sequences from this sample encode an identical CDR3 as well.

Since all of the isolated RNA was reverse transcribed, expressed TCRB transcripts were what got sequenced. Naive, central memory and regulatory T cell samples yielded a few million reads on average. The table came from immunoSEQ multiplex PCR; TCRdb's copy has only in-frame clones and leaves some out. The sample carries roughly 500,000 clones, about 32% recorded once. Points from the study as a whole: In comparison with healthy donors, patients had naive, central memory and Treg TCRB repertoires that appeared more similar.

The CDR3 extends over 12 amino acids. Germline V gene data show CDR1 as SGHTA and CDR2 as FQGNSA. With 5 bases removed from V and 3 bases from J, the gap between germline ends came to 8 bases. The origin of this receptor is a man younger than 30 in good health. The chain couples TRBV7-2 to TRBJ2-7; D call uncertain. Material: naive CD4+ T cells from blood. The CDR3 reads CASSQVGYEQYF. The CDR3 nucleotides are TGTGCCAGCAGCCAAGTCGGCTACGAGCAGTACTTC.